This T cell receptor beta chain comes out of a study of cytomegalovirus exposure and HLA in healthy donors. Some clones are missing from TCRdb's copy, which holds only in-frame ones; the method was immunoSEQ multiplex PCR. Seen here are more than 250,000 clones, around 90% observed once, and the top ten hold 3% to 3.5%. This clonotype was sampled from a woman aged 30 to 39 in good health and CMV-seronegative. Sequenced sample: PBMCs.

The CDR3 DNA is TGTGCCAGCAGCGTAGATAGGGAACGGGGCATTGGTGGCTACACCTTC. The encoded protein is CASSVDRERGIGGYTF. The chain joins TRBV9 to TRBJ1-2; TRBD1 might be the D (5 bases). Trimming took off 0 bases at V and 7 bases at J, with 19 bases between the two ends. CDR1 SGDLS and CDR2 YYNGEE come from the germline V gene. The CDR3 runs 16 residues.